These 17 T cell receptor beta chains were all obtained from the same sample, sequenced in a study of OX40 agonist ivuxolimab in advanced cancers. Libraries were prepared by immunoSEQ multiplex PCR; TCRdb keeps only in-frame clonotypes and omits some of them. Among 55,000 to 65,000 clones listed, about 87% were seen once. This material consisted of CD4+ or CD8+ T cells sorted from blood, taken in a trial of the OX40 agonist ivuxolimab. The receptors here all came from an adult with an advanced solid tumor such as melanoma, head and neck, liver or kidney cancer.

This clone was detected once. V gene TRBV5-4 combines with J gene TRBJ2-5, with D unclear. The V gene's germline CDR1 is SGHNT and CDR2 YYREEE (reference sequence). Trimming stripped 0 bases from V and 2 bases from J, with 5 bases between. CDR3 size: 13 residues. CDR3 sequence reads: CASSLGRQETQYF. For the CDR3, the DNA is TGTGCCAGCAGCTTGGGGAGACAAGAGACCCAGTACTTC.

This chain connects TRBV5-1 to TRBJ2-5; TRBD2 matches 16 bases. This CDR3 is built from 17 residues. Germline V gene data show CDR1 as SGHRS and CDR2 as YFSETQ. Trimming cost V 4 bases and J 2 bases; bases outside gene matches: 5. The CDR3 loop reads CASSPGLAGGPQETQYF. The DNA of the CDR3 is TGCGCCAGCAGCCCGGGACTAGCGGGAGGGCCTCAAGAGACCCAGTACTTC.

The rearrangement uses TRBV6-5 and TRBJ1-2, with a tentative D call TRBD1 (5 bases). The V end was cut by 6 bases, the J end by 1 base, with 15 bases between. The CDR3 is 15 residues long. CDR1 MNHEY and CDR2 SVGAGI come from the germline V gene. CDR3 DNA sequence: TGTGCCAGCAGAGCGGGAGGGGTTCTTAACTATGGCTACACCTTC. Translation: CASRAGGVLNYGYTF.

In its sample, this clone was seen a few times. V and J are TRBV2 and TRBJ1-5; TRBD1 aligns across 10 bases. Germline CDR1 is SNHLY and CDR2 is FYNNEI. Trimming cost V 7 bases and J 4 bases; bases outside gene matches: 7. The CDR3 is 15 amino acids. The CDR3 loop is CASNLGQGRNQPQHF. DNA of the CDR3: TGTGCCAGCAACTTGGGACAGGGGAGGAATCAGCCCCAGCATTTT.

The rearrangement uses TRBV2 and TRBJ2-5; TRBD2 matches at 7 bases. The J call may be incorrect, as the DNA end agrees better with TRBJ2-7. Germline lookup yields CDR1 SNHLY and CDR2 FYNNEI. The CDR3 contains 12 residues. The CDR3 nucleotides read TGTGCCAGCAGTGGGACTAGTACCGAGCAGTACTTC. Its protein product is CASSGTSTEQYF.

CDR3 DNA: TGTGCCAGCAGTGCCCAGAACGCGAACACCGGGGAGCTGTTTTTT. Protein: CASSAQNANTGELFF. The V call is TRBV6-4, the J call TRBJ2-2; D is ambiguous. This CDR3 spans 15 amino acids. The V gene lost 4 bases and the J gene lost 0 bases, with 9 bases spanning the gap. CDR1 and CDR2 (germline): MRHNA, SNTAGT.

The chain combines TRBV10-2 with TRBJ2-3; the match to TRBD2 covers 7 bases. The trim removed 6 bases at V and 1 base at J, leaving 7 bases unmatched. The CDR3 sequence is 15 residues long. The germline CDR1 and CDR2 sequences are WSHSY and SAAADI. This CDR3 reads CASSRPRGGTDTQYF. The CDR3 bases are TGCGCCAGCAGCCGGCCTCGGGGGGGCACAGATACGCAGTATTTT.

The chain joins TRBV28 to TRBJ1-1; D possibly corresponds to TRBD1 (5 bases). V dropped 5 bases and J dropped 1 base, with 11 bases sitting between them. There are 14 residues in the CDR3. Germline lookup yields CDR1 MDHEN and CDR2 SYDVKM. CDR3 loop: CASSGGVENTEAFF. Here the CDR3 DNA reads TGTGCCAGCAGTGGGGGAGTAGAGAACACTGAAGCTTTCTTT.

The chain is built from TRBV14 and TRBJ2-3, with D possibly TRBD2 on 5 matching bases. The CDR3 has 14 amino acids. V was cut by 6 bases and J by 1 base, with 11 bases left in between. The germline gives CDR1 SGHDN, CDR2 FVKESK. The CDR3: CASSRTPRTDTQYF. The CDR3 bases are TGTGCCAGCAGTAGGACTCCTCGCACAGATACGCAGTATTTT.

The chain is built from TRBV6-1 and TRBJ1-2; D unresolved. The V gene's germline CDR1 is MNHNS and CDR2 SASEGT. The length of the CDR3 is 12 residues. V shed 4 bases and J shed 8 bases, with 11 bases lying between them. CDR3 region: CASSAAAGGYTF. The CDR3 bases are TGTGCCAGCAGTGCCGCGGCGGGGGGCTACACCTTC.

As concerns this clone: Compared with germline, one end of the junction differs, possibly owing to a read error. This sequence joins TRBV2 and TRBJ2-7; D is uncertain. The CDR3 covers 13 residues. Looked up from germline, CDR1 is SNHLY and CDR2 is FYNNEI. CDR3 region: CASSEEENASPRF. In nucleotides, the CDR3 is TGTGCCAGCAGTGAAGAAGAGAATGCCAGCCCGCGGTTC.

The rearrangement uses TRBV7-9 and TRBJ1-4; 7 positions agree with TRBD1. After removal of 3 bases from V and 8 bases from J, the junction contained 6 bases not matched to a gene. This CDR3 has 14 residues. Germline V gene sequence: CDR1 SEHNR, CDR2 FQNEAQ (reference sequence). The CDR3 is CASSLRGLGEKLFF. In nucleotides, the CDR3 is TGTGCCAGCAGCTTGAGGGGGCTTGGAGAAAAACTGTTTTTT.

The chain employs TRBV28 and TRBJ1-4; 7 positions agree with TRBD1. The CDR3 is made up of 15 amino acids. The germline V gene has CDR1 MDHEN and CDR2 SYDVKM. The V and J ends lost 5 bases and 4 bases, in that order; junction bases with no gene match: 7. The CDR3 nucleotides are TGTGCCAGCAGTCCCGGGACAGTTTTTAATGAAAAACTGTTTTTT. Its translation: CASSPGTVFNEKLFF.

The chain uses TRBV10-3 and TRBJ2-1; D might be TRBD2 (6 bases). The V and J ends lost 4 bases and 3 bases respectively, with 10 bases between them. CDR1 ENHRY and CDR2 SYGVKD come from the germline V gene. The CDR3 is 14 residues long. The CDR3 loop reads CAISAGLHYNEQFF. DNA for the CDR3: TGTGCCATCAGTGCGGGACTCCACTACAATGAGCAGTTCTTC.

The gene calls are TRBV2 and TRBJ2-3, with 7 bases fitting TRBD1. With V trimmed by 7 bases and J by 1 base, 5 bases remained unmatched. CDR1 is SNHLY and CDR2 is FYNNEI in the germline V gene. The CDR3 extends over 14 amino acids. The CDR3 reads CASIRDSRTDTQYF. As DNA, the CDR3 is TGTGCCAGCATTAGGGACAGCCGCACAGATACGCAGTATTTT.

This chain joins TRBV5-1 and TRBJ2-7, with 13 bases fitting TRBD2. The CDR3 sequence is 20 residues long. V gave up 4 bases and J gave up 0 bases; unmatched junction bases: 16. Germline lookup yields CDR1 SGHRS and CDR2 YFSETQ. The CDR3 here is CASSVSKLAGGPGTSYEQYF. The DNA of the CDR3 is TGCGCCAGCAGCGTATCTAAACTAGCGGGGGGGCCAGGCACCTCCTACGAGCAGTACTTC. The whole variable domain, filled in from reference TRBV5-1 and TRBJ2-7, reads KAGVTQTPRYLIKTRGQQVTLSCSPISGHRSVSWYQQTPGQGLQFLFEYFSETQRNKGNFPGRFSGRQFSNSRSEMNVSTLELGDSALYLCASSVSKLAGGPGTSYEQYFGPGTRLTVT.

The J gene is TRBJ2-3, the V gene TRBV5-1; TRBD2 matches 13 bases. This CDR3 contains 17 residues. The V segment lost 4 bases and the J segment 0 bases; nucleotides outside the gene matches: 5. From germline, CDR1 is SGHRS and CDR2 YFSETQ. CDR3 residues: CASSPGLAGTSTDTQYF. The CDR3 DNA reads as TGCGCCAGCAGCCCGGGACTAGCGGGAACTAGCACAGATACGCAGTATTTT.